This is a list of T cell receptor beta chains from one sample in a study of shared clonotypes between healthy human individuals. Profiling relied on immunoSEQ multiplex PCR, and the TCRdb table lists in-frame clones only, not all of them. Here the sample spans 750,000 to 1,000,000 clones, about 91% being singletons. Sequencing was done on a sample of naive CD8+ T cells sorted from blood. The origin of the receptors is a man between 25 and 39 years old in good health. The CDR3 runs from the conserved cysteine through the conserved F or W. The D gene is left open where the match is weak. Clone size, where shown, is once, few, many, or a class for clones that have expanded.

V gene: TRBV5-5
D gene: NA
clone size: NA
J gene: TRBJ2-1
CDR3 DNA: TGTGCCAGCAGCCCCAGAACATCCCATGAGCAGTTCTTC
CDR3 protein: CASSPRTSHEQFF

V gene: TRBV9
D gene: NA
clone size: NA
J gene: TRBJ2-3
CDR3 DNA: TGTGCCAGCAGCGTAGATGAGGTTAACACAGATACGCAGTATTTT
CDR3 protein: CASSVDEVNTDTQYF

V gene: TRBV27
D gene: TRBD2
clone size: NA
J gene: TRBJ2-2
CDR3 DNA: TGTGCCAGCACCGGACTAGCGGGGACCGGGGAGCTGTTTTTT
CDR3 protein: CASTGLAGTGELFF

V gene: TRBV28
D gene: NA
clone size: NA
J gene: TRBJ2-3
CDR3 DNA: TGTGCCAGCAGTTTCGGGACCGATCCAGATACGCAGTATTTT
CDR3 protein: CASSFGTDPDTQYF

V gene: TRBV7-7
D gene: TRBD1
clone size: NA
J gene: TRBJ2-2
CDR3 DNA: TGTGCTAGCAGCTCGGACAGGGGCCGTATATTGGACACCGGGGAGCTGTTTTTT
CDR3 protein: CASSSDRGRILDTGELFF

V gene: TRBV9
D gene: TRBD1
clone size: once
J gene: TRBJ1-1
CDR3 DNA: TGTGCCAGCAGCGCCACAGGGGAGGTCTACACTGAAGCTTTCTTT
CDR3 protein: CASSATGEVYTEAFF

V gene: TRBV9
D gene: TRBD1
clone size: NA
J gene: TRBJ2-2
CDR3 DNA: TGTGCCAGCAGCGGCGACAGGGGTGAGGCCGGGGAGCTGTTTTTT
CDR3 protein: CASSGDRGEAGELFF

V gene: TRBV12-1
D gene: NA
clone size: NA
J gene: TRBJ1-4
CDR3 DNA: TGTGCCAGCAGCTTCGTACAGGGTTTTGAAAAACTGTTTTTT
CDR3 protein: CASSFVQGFEKLFF

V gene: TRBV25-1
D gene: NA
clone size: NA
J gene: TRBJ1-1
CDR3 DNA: TGTGCCAGCAGTTGGGGTTCAGGTGAAGCTTTCTTT
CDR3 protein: CASSWGSGEAFF

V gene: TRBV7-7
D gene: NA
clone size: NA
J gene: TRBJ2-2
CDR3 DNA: TGTGCTAGCACCCAAGCGGTAGCCTCGGGCACCGGGGAGCTGTTTTTT
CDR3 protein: CASTQAVASGTGELFF

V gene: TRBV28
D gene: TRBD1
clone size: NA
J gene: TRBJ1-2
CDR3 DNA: TGTGCCAGCAGGCTAGAAGGGACAGTGAACTATGGCTACACCTTC
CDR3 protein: CASRLEGTVNYGYTF

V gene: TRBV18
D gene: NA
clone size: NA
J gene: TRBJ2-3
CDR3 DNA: TGTGCCAGCTCCCCAGGCCGAAGCACAGATACGCAGTATTTT
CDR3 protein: CASSPGRSTDTQYF

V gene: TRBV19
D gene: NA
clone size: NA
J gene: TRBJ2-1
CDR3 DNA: TGTGCCAGTAGTATGAGCGGGTTACCCTACAATGAGCAGTTCTTC
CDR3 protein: CASSMSGLPYNEQFF

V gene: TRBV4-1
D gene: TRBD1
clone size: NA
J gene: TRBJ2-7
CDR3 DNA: TGCGCCAGCAGCCACCTATTGGGGGGACAGGGTTTCTACGAGCAGTACTTC
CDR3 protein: CASSHLLGGQGFYEQYF

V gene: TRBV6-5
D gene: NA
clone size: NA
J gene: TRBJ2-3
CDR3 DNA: TGTGCCAGCAACAGCGAGAGCACAGATACGCAGTATTTT
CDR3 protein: CASNSESTDTQYF

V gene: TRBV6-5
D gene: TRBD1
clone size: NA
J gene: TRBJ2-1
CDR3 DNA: TGTGCCAGCAGTCCCGACAGGGCGACCAATGAGCAGTTCTTC
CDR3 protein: CASSPDRATNEQFF

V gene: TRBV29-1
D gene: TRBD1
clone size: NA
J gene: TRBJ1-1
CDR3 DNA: TGCAGCGCTAAAGACGGTACAGGGGAACTCGAAGCTTTCTTT
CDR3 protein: CSAKDGTGELEAFF

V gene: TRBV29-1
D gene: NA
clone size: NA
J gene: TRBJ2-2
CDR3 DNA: TGCAGCGTTGGGTCTACCGCCGGGGAGCTGTTTTTT
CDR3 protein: CSVGSTAGELFF

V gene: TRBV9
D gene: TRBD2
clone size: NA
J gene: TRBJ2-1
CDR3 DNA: TGTGCCAGCAGCCTCCGACTAGCGGGAGTACGTAATGAGCAGTTCTTC
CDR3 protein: CASSLRLAGVRNEQFF

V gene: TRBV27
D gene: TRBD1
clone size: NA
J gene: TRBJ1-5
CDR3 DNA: TGTGCCAGCAGCCTAGGACAGGGGGTTCACGGCAATCAGCCCCAGCATTTT
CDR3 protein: CASSLGQGVHGNQPQHF

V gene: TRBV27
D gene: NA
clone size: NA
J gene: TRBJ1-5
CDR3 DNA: TGTGCCAGCAGGGTCGGGGCAGGCAATCAGCCCCAGCATTTT
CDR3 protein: CASRVGAGNQPQHF

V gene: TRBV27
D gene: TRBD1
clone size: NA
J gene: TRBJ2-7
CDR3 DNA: TGTGCCAGCAGTTTAGGGACAGGGAGCTACGAGCAGTACTTC
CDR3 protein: CASSLGTGSYEQYF

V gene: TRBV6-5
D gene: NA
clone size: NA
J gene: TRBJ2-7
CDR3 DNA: TGTGCCAGCAGTTACGGGCAGGGAGTCGACGAGCAGTACTTC
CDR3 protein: CASSYGQGVDEQYF